The 18 T cell receptor beta chains reported below all come from one sample, sequenced in a study of T cell repertoires and Cas9 in healthy adults. Clones were sequenced by immunoSEQ multiplex PCR, and TCRdb holds only the in-frame ones, with some missing. The sample lists 11,000 to 15,000 clones, roughly nine tenths occurring once. The sample comprised Tregs (CD4+, CD25+, CD127-, CD137-, CD154-) from PBMCs; culture status not recorded. These receptors all come from a human donor in good health.

The V and J genes are TRBV6-6 and TRBJ1-5, with TRBD1 matching over 7 bases. Per germline, CDR1 MNHNY and CDR2 SVGAGI (reference sequence). Losses at the gene ends were 10 bases for V and 0 bases for J; bases not matched to a gene: 12. There are 16 residues in the CDR3. In nucleotides, the CDR3 is TGTGCCACCTGGACAGGTCGTTCCAATAGCAATCAGCCCCAGCATTTT. Translating it yields CATWTGRSNSNQPQHF.

The CDR3 DNA follows: TGTGCCAGTACCGCCGAAGGGCATGATGAGCAGTTCTTC. Its translation: CASTAEGHDEQFF. The chain is built from TRBV19 and TRBJ2-1; no definite D call. CDR1 and CDR2 (germline): LNHDA, SQIVND (reference sequence). V lost 7 bases and J lost 8, with 15 bases in between. There are 13 residues in the CDR3.

J is TRBJ1-2 and V is TRBV11-1; no reliable D call. V lost 5 bases to trimming and J lost 8 bases, with 15 bases between them. CDR3 length equals 13 residues. In germline, CDR1 is SGHAT, CDR2 FQDESV (reference sequence). CDR3 loop: CASSLSGTGGYTF. CDR3 DNA: TGTGCCAGCAGCCTCTCGGGAACCGGGGGCTACACCTTC.

This sequence joins TRBV9 and TRBJ2-3, with 7 bases that match TRBD2. This CDR3 comprises 12 residues. The junction had 2 bases not matched to a gene; V was cut back by 0 bases and J by 10 bases. Per germline, CDR1 SGDLS and CDR2 YYNGEE. In DNA form, the CDR3 reads TGTGCCAGCAGCGTAGATCGGGAGGCGCAGTATTTT. As protein: CASSVDREAQYF.

This clone appeared a few times. The V gene is TRBV19, the J gene TRBJ1-4; 7 bases align to TRBD1. Germline CDR1 is LNHDA and CDR2 is SQIVND (reference sequence). CDR3 length equals 17 residues. V was clipped by 8 bases and J by 3 bases; unmatched bases: 15. The CDR3 is CASRLSTGKIANEKLFF. The CDR3, as DNA: TGTGCCAGTCGACTCTCGACAGGGAAAATAGCTAATGAAAAACTGTTTTTT.

CDR3: CSVAGGARTGELFF. In DNA form, the CDR3 reads TGCAGCGTTGCCGGGGGGGCACGGACCGGGGAGCTGTTTTTT. The chain links TRBV29-1 to TRBJ2-2, with 8 bases identical to TRBD2. The V gene end was trimmed by 4 bases and the J gene end by 5 bases; junction bases not matched to a gene: 6. The CDR3 spans 14 residues. Germline V lookup: CDR1 SQVTM, CDR2 ANQGSEA.

The V and J genes are TRBV30 and TRBJ2-5, with 13 bases identical to TRBD2. The DNA matches TRBJ2-7 better at its end, which makes the J call doubtful. The CDR3 sequence is 17 residues long. CDR1 and CDR2 (germline): GTSNPN, SVGIG (reference sequence). The CDR3 DNA is TGTGCCTGGAGTACAGGACTAGCGGGGGAGGTCGGGAACGAGCAGTACTTC. It yields the protein CAWSTGLAGEVGNEQYF.

The V and J genes are TRBV29-1 and TRBJ1-1; a weak D match, TRBD1 (5 bases). Trimming removed 7 bases at V and 1 base at J, with 13 bases between. This CDR3 spans 13 amino acids. From germline, CDR1 is SQVTM and CDR2 ANQGSEA. CDR3 protein: CSAPQDPNTEAFF. The DNA of the CDR3 is TGCAGCGCCCCACAGGACCCGAACACTGAAGCTTTCTTT.

The V call is TRBV28, the J call TRBJ1-4; D call uncertain. V shed 6 bases and J shed 5 bases, with 10 bases lying between them. The length of the CDR3 is 13 residues. The germline gives CDR1 MDHEN, CDR2 SYDVKM. Here the CDR3 reads CASRVPGNEKLFF. CDR3 in DNA: TGTGCCAGCAGAGTTCCTGGAAATGAAAAACTGTTTTTT.

The rearrangement joins TRBV19 to TRBJ1-5; perhaps TRBD1 as D (5 bases). Germline CDR1 is LNHDA and CDR2 is SQIVND (reference sequence). Trimming pared 8 bases from V and 6 bases from J, leaving 11 bases between. This CDR3 comprises 12 residues. Here the CDR3 DNA reads TGTGCCAGTTGGGGGGTTGGTCAGCCCCAGCATTTT. Protein sequence: CASWGVGQPQHF.

V usage is TRBV11-3 and J usage is TRBJ2-3; 12 nucleotides align to TRBD2. Germline CDR1 reads SGHNT; CDR2 reads YENEEA. The CDR3 covers 19 residues. V gave up 6 bases and J gave up 0 bases; unmatched junction bases: 13. The chain's CDR3 is CASRGRASGGAASTDTQYF. As DNA, the CDR3 is TGTGCCAGCAGGGGAAGGGCTAGCGGGGGGGCCGCTAGCACAGATACGCAGTATTTT.

The chain recombines TRBV9 with TRBJ1-5; 9 bases line up with TRBD1. Germline assignment: CDR1 SGDLS and CDR2 YYNGEE. The CDR3 contains 15 residues. The V gene end was trimmed by 4 bases and the J gene end by 1 base; junction bases not matched to a gene: 3. The CDR3 nucleotides read TGTGCCAGCAGCCCACAGGGGGCAAGCAATCAGCCCCAGCATTTT. Residues: CASSPQGASNQPQHF.

A single count supports this clone. The J gene is TRBJ2-1, the V gene TRBV9, with TRBD2 matching 9 bases. The CDR3 runs 16 residues. Germline CDR1 SGDLS, CDR2 YYNGEE. V trimming: 0 bases; J trimming: 8 bases; junction bases outside the gene matches: 9. The chain's CDR3 is CASSVVLAGGWYEQFF. In nucleotides, the CDR3 is TGTGCCAGCAGCGTAGTGCTCGCGGGAGGGTGGTATGAGCAGTTCTTC.

This clone showed up just once. The DNA of the CDR3 is TGCGCCAGCAGCGGACAGGGTCTGTTTTTT. Translation gives CASSGQGLFF. The rearrangement links TRBV5-1 to TRBJ2-2; 8 nucleotides align to TRBD1. Germline CDR1 SGHRS, CDR2 YFSETQ. With V trimmed by 4 bases and J by 14 bases, 1 base remained unmatched. The CDR3 is 10 amino acids. Filled out from reference TRBV5-1 and TRBJ2-2, the complete variable domain reads KAGVTQTPRYLIKTRGQQVTLSCSPISGHRSVSWYQQTPGQGLQFLFEYFSETQRNKGNFPGRFSGRQFSNSRSEMNVSTLELGDSALYLCASSGQGLFFGEGSRLTVL.

This clone appeared once. This chain links TRBV4-3 with TRBJ2-7; D is unclear. Trimming cost V 0 bases and J 7 bases, with 16 bases left between them. The CDR3 has 15 residues. Germline loops: CDR1 LGHNA, CDR2 YSLEER. CDR3 coding DNA: TGCGCCAGCAGCCAAGAGGTCAGATGGTCTAGTGAGCAGTACTTC. Its translation: CASSQEVRWSSEQYF.

The chain uses TRBV4-3 and TRBJ1-1; D remains unclear. The CDR3 is 16 amino acids. Germline assignment: CDR1 LGHNA and CDR2 YSLEER. V lost 1 base and J lost 0, with 12 bases in between. Here the CDR3 DNA reads TGCGCCAGCAGCCAAGTATTCAGGCAGATGAACACTGAAGCTTTCTTT. Amino acid sequence: CASSQVFRQMNTEAFF.

In this sample, this clone turned up a few times. The chain recombines TRBV7-7 with TRBJ1-5, with D hard to call. This CDR3 region has 11 residues. Germline CDR1 and CDR2: SSHAT and FNYEAQ (reference sequence). V was clipped by 2 bases and J by 7 bases, with 3 bases between them. The CDR3 spells CASSLKQPQHF. In nucleotides, the CDR3 is TGTGCCAGCAGCTTAAAACAGCCCCAGCATTTT.

The chain recombines TRBV5-4 with TRBJ1-6; 7 bases match TRBD1. This CDR3 contains 15 residues. The V gene's germline CDR1 is SGHNT and CDR2 YYREEE (reference sequence). The V and J ends lost 0 bases and 9 bases, in that order; junction bases with no gene match: 6. This CDR3 is CASSLGSGGVSPLHF. The CDR3, as DNA: TGTGCCAGCAGCTTGGGGTCAGGGGGAGTTTCACCCCTCCACTTT.